The sequence of this T cell receptor (beta chain) was determined in a study of T cell repertoires in cytomegalovirus infection. Study-wide context: HLA-C-restricted CMV epitopes, recently identified, and well-studied HLA-B-restricted ones were used by the study. A matching HLA type, together with CMV infection, was signaled by public TCR beta signatures.

Findings and limits, study-wide: It was HLA-C-restricted CMV-specific TCR beta clonotypes that dominated the response ex vivo. The cumulative frequency of public TCR beta families identified carriers of CMV plus the relevant HLA.

Looked up from germline, CDR1 is MGHDK and CDR2 is SYGVNS. The CDR3 has 12 amino acids. Trimming took off 3 bases at V and 7 bases at J, with 10 bases between the two ends. One entry per CDR3 protein results from TCRdb running MiXCR on the reads. The sample records approximately 110,000 distinct CDR3 sequences, 32% being singletons. This clonotype was observed at least ten times. The target antigen is unknown. The chain recombines TRBV25-1 with TRBJ2-7, with D unclear. The sequencing here drew on CD8+ T cells from cultured PBMCs, taken from culture after CMV antigen stimulation. This clonotype was sampled from a human donor in good health (CMV status not recorded). Some clones in this sample may be carry-over from other donors' samples. In DNA, the CDR3 is TGTGCCAGCAGTGAGGGTCGGTTGGAGCAGTACTTC. The encoded protein is CASSEGRLEQYF.